This TCR beta chain was captured by sequencing in a study of T cells in Graves' hyperthyroidism and ophthalmopathy. CDR1 is SEHNR and CDR2 is FQNEAQ in the germline V gene (reference sequence). There are 18 residues in the CDR3. Remarks on this clonotype: One junction end does not reproduce the germline sequence, and a read error may be involved.

Template material for amplifying TCR beta CDR3 regions consisted of RNA transcripts. With the HTBI primer set, the TCR CDR3 went through a first round of RT-PCR. Each CDR3 protein gets one entry after TCRdb re-called the multiplex PCR reads with MiXCR. Altogether hundreds of thousands of distinct CDR3 sequences are present, around 17% being singletons, with the ten largest covering around a sixth. The specimen was blood. V is TRBV7-9 and J is TRBJ1-1, with 7 bases identical to TRBD1. This clonotype originated in a woman younger than 35 with Graves' hyperthyroidism. CDR3 nucleotide sequence: TGTGCCAGCAGCTCCCCGATGGGCAGGGGGACCATGAACGCTGAAGCTTTCTTT. Translated: CASSSPMGRGTMNAEAFF.